The source of this T cell receptor (beta chain) is a study of early T cells in non-severe SARS-CoV-2 infection. TCRdb re-analysed the 5' RACE reads in MiXCR, keeping a single row per CDR3 protein. The sample lists tens of thousands of distinct CDR3 sequences; roughly 7.3% were seen once. The CDR3 has 13 residues. With respect to this clonotype: One junction end does not reproduce the germline sequence, and a read error may be involved.

The chain uses TRBV12-3 or TRBV12-4 and TRBJ1-1; D remains ambiguous. The material sequenced was whole blood. This receptor was taken from an adult who was a healthcare worker with PCR-confirmed SARS-CoV-2 infection or an uninfected control (not recorded which). CDR3 bases: TGTGCCAGCAGTTTGGTCGAGGGCGGCTCTCGGGTCTTT. It is translated as CASSLVEGGSRVF.